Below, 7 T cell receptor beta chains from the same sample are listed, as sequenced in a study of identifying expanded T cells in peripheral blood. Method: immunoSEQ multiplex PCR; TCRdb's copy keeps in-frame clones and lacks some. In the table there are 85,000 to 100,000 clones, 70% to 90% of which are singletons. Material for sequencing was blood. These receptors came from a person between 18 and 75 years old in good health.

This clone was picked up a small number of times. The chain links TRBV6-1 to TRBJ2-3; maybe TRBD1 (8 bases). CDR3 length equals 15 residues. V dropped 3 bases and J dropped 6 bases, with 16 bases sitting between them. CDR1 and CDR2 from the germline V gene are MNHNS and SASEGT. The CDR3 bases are TGTGCCAGCAGTGAGACAGGGGAGGGCTGGGATACGCAGTATTTT. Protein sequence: CASSETGEGWDTQYF.

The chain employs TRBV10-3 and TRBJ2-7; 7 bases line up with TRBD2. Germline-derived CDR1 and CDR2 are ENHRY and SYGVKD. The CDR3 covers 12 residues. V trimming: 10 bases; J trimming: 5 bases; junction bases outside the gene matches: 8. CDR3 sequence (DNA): TGTGCCACTAGGGAGGGCAGTCACGAGCAGTACTTC. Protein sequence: CATREGSHEQYF.

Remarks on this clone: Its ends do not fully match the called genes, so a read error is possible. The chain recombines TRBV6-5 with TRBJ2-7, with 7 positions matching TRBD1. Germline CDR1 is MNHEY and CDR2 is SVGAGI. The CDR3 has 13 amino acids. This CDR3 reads CANSYGTAYEQYF. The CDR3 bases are TGTGCCAACAGTTACGGGACAGCCTACGAGCAGTACTTC.

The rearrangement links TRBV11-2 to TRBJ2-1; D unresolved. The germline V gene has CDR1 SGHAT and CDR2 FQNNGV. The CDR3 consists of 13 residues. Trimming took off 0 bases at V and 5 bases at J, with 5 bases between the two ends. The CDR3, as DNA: TGTGCCAGCAGCTTAGAGGAACACAATGAGCAGTTCTTC. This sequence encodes CASSLEEHNEQFF.

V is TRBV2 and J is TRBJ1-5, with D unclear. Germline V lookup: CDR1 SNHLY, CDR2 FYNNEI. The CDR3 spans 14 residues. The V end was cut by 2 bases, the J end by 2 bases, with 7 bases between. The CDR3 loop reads CASSEMAGNQPQHF. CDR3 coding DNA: TGTGCCAGCAGTGAAATGGCTGGCAATCAGCCCCAGCATTTT.

The CDR3 DNA reads as TGTGCCAGCAGTCCCGGGACTAGCGGGGGGGCCACCGGGGAGCTGTTTTTT. Its translation: CASSPGTSGGATGELFF. The chain employs TRBV2 and TRBJ2-2; TRBD2 matches at 16 bases. CDR1 is SNHLY and CDR2 is FYNNEI in the germline V gene. The CDR3 is 17 amino acids. J gave up 4 bases and V 5 bases, and 4 bases lay outside the gene matches.

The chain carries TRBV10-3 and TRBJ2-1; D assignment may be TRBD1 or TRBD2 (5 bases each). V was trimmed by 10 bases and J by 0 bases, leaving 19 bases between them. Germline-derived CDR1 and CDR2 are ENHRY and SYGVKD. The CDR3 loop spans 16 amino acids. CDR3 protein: CATQTSSGSSYNEQFF. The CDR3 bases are TGTGCCACCCAAACGTCGTCAGGGAGCTCCTACAATGAGCAGTTCTTC.